This T cell receptor beta chain was captured in a study of cytomegalovirus exposure and HLA in healthy donors. Study in general: According to later analysis, the same platform produced the approximately 120 validation and 666 first-cohort repertoires.

Data came from immunoSEQ multiplex PCR; TCRdb stores just in-frame clones and leaves some out. Found here are 200,000 to 250,000 clones, approximately 90% of them singletons; the top ten hold more than 0.85%. Study-level findings and limits: Specific recognition of CMV antigens was confirmed in vitro for a few chains (all CMV-associated). The study listed under 200 cytomegalovirus-associated TCR beta chains.

Between the trimmed V and J ends, which lost 2 bases and 3 bases, there was a span of 20 bases. This CDR3 is built from 18 residues. Germline CDR1 SNHLY, CDR2 FYNNEI. Notes on this clone: The target antigen is unknown.

The TCR sequence derives from a young woman in good health and CMV-seronegative. The gene calls are TRBV2 and TRBJ2-4; D remains ambiguous. Sequenced: PBMCs. CDR3 protein: CASSEYPALGVGKNIQYF. The CDR3 DNA sequence: TGTGCCAGCAGTGAATACCCAGCGCTAGGTGTTGGCAAAAACATTCAGTACTTC.